These 29 T cell receptor beta chains were sequenced from one sample in a study of cytomegalovirus exposure and HLA in healthy donors. The PCR contained 60 Vbeta and 13 Jbeta primers. Libraries were prepared by immunoSEQ multiplex PCR; TCRdb keeps only in-frame clonotypes and omits some of them. The table has 160,000 or so clones, roughly 82% seen once. What was sequenced was PBMCs. The origin of the receptors is a woman between 50 and 59 years old in good health and CMV-seropositive.

This chain uses TRBV6-5 with TRBJ2-7; the D is unclear. Deletions cut 5 bases from V and 5 bases from J, with 16 bases between. The CDR3 loop spans 14 amino acids. Germline V CDR1 and CDR2: MNHEY, SVGAGI. CDR3 in DNA: TGTGCCAGCAGTGTCGGTTTAACTCGGGACGAGCAGTACTTC. Translation gives CASSVGLTRDEQYF.

The rearrangement uses TRBV2 and TRBJ1-1; possible D gene TRBD1, 6 bases. CDR3 length: 14 amino acids. CDR1 and CDR2 (germline): SNHLY, FYNNEI. Trimming took 4 bases from V and 7 from J, leaving 16 bases between them. DNA of the CDR3: TGTGCCAGCAGTGGCGTACCAGGGGCCGATGAAGCTTTCTTT. Translated: CASSGVPGADEAFF.

The chain combines TRBV5-6 with TRBJ1-6; TRBD1 aligns across 7 bases. The germline gives CDR1 SGHDT, CDR2 YYEEEE. The junction had 7 bases not matched to a gene; V was cut back by 0 bases and J by 13 bases. CDR3 length: 14 residues. Here the CDR3 reads CASSLGQGSIPLHF. The CDR3 DNA sequence: TGTGCCAGCAGCTTGGGACAGGGTTCTATCCCCCTCCACTTT.

This clone was counted only a few times. V is TRBV7-8 and J is TRBJ2-3; 12 bases are a match to TRBD2. V trimming: 5 bases; J trimming: 2 bases; junction bases outside the gene matches: 8. The germline V gene encodes CDR1 SGHVS and CDR2 FQNEAQ. The CDR3 loop spans 17 amino acids. In DNA form, the CDR3 reads TGTGCCAGCAGCCAGGCCGGACTAGCGGGGTTCACAGATACGCAGTATTTT. It encodes CASSQAGLAGFTDTQYF.

This clone has only one observation. This chain connects TRBV15 to TRBJ1-1, with 10 bases identical to TRBD1. CDR3 length: 14 residues. With V trimmed by 7 bases and J by 3 bases, 5 bases remained unmatched. Germline V CDR1 and CDR2: LNHNV, YYDKDF (reference sequence). The CDR3 is CATTRDRGHTEAFF. CDR3 DNA sequence: TGTGCCACCACCCGGGACAGGGGACACACTGAAGCTTTCTTT.

This chain uses TRBV7-9 with TRBJ1-5; TRBD1 is a possible D gene (6 bases). Germline V gene data show CDR1 as SEHNR and CDR2 as FQNEAQ (reference sequence). CDR3 length: 14 residues. Trimming left V 5 bases short and J 5 bases short, with 13 bases between. CDR3 sequence reads: CASSPEGGDQPQHF. The CDR3 nucleotides read TGTGCCAGCAGCCCGGAAGGGGGTGATCAGCCCCAGCATTTT.

This chain connects TRBV9 to TRBJ2-7; 7 bases are a match to TRBD2. Losses at the gene ends were 0 bases for V and 2 bases for J; bases not matched to a gene: 5. The CDR3 extends over 15 amino acids. Germline CDR1 SGDLS, CDR2 YYNGEE. This chain's CDR3 is CASSVAGGGAYEQYF. DNA for the CDR3: TGTGCCAGCAGCGTAGCGGGGGGAGGGGCCTACGAGCAGTACTTC.

This clone was detected only a few times. The gene calls are TRBV5-5 and TRBJ2-7, with 7 bases aligning to TRBD2. V was pared by 1 base and J by 5 bases, with 9 bases of the junction left unmatched. CDR3 size: 15 residues. Germline values: CDR1 SGHKS, CDR2 YYEKEE (reference sequence). The chain's CDR3 is CASSLQGGLRDEQYF. In nucleotides, the CDR3 is TGTGCCAGCAGCTTGCAGGGAGGGCTACGGGACGAGCAGTACTTC.

The chain employs TRBV4-3 and TRBJ1-5; TRBD1 matches at 10 bases. Germline-derived CDR1 and CDR2 are LGHNA and YSLEER. There are 15 residues in the CDR3. Unmatched junction bases numbered 4, after V lost 2 bases and J lost 6 bases. In DNA, the CDR3 is TGCGCCAGCAGCCAATCGGACAGGGGGACTCAGCCCCAGCATTTT. The encoded protein is CASSQSDRGTQPQHF.

V is TRBV30 and J is TRBJ1-2; D is unclear. This CDR3 region has 17 residues. CDR1 is GTSNPN and CDR2 is SVGIG in the germline V gene (reference sequence). The V and J ends lost 8 bases and 0 bases respectively, with 25 bases between them. The CDR3, as DNA: TGTGCCCAGGAGGGCGGGAGCGGGGTCGTCTCTAACTATGGCTACACCTTC. Encoded protein: CAQEGGSGVVSNYGYTF.

This chain connects TRBV19 to TRBJ2-1; D is ambiguous. The CDR3 contains 13 residues. V was pared by 2 bases and J by 4 bases, with 6 bases between. Germline values: CDR1 LNHDA, CDR2 SQIVND (reference sequence). CDR3 DNA sequence: TGTGCCAGTAGTATATCAATGTACAATGAGCAGTTCTTC. It codes for CASSISMYNEQFF.

This chain connects TRBV11-2 to TRBJ2-7; D unresolved. CDR1 is SGHAT and CDR2 is FQNNGV in the germline V gene. The CDR3 has 14 residues. Trimming took off 1 base at V and 3 bases at J, with 10 bases between the two ends. CDR3 sequence: CASSLVIGIYEQYF. In DNA form, the CDR3 reads TGTGCCAGCAGCTTAGTGATTGGCATCTACGAGCAGTACTTC.

The rearrangement uses TRBV27 and TRBJ1-1; D perhaps matches TRBD1 (5 bases). The CDR3 is 15 residues long. Germline V CDR1 and CDR2: MNHEY, SMNVEV (reference sequence). With 5 bases removed from V and 4 bases from J, the gap between germline ends came to 17 bases. CDR3 DNA sequence: TGTGCCAGCAGTGCCGACAGTTATGGTCGCACTGAAGCTTTCTTT. Its translation: CASSADSYGRTEAFF.

Comment on this clone: Other DNA sequences of this sample code for an identical CDR3. The DNA of the CDR3 is TGCGCCAGCAGCTTGGGAGGGGGTCAGCCCCAGCATTTT. Protein sequence: CASSLGGGQPQHF. The chain uses TRBV5-1 and TRBJ1-5; a possible D gene is TRBD1 (6 bases). The CDR3 consists of 13 residues. CDR1 SGHRS and CDR2 YFSETQ come from the germline V gene. V lost 0 bases to trimming and J lost 6 bases, with 7 bases between them.

The chain uses TRBV9 and TRBJ1-2; D gene uncertain. In germline, CDR1 is SGDLS, CDR2 YYNGEE. V shed 4 bases and J shed 4 bases, with 14 bases lying between them. The CDR3 totals 14 residues. In DNA, the CDR3 is TGTGCCAGCAGCTACAGCATCCAGTCCTATGGCTACACCTTC. Translation: CASSYSIQSYGYTF.

The chain employs TRBV5-1 and TRBJ1-3; no firm D call. From germline, CDR1 is SGHRS and CDR2 YFSETQ. The V gene lost 1 base and the J gene lost 0 bases, with 14 bases spanning the gap. The length of the CDR3 is 17 residues. The CDR3 bases are TGCGCCAGCAGCTTGATCCCTAACGGGGACTCTGGAAACACCATATATTTT. The encoded protein is CASSLIPNGDSGNTIYF.

This clone was seen only a few times. This rearrangement joins TRBV14 to TRBJ2-7, with TRBD1 matching over 9 bases. The junction had 12 bases not matched to a gene; V was cut back by 4 bases and J by 5 bases. Germline V gene sequence: CDR1 SGHDN, CDR2 FVKESK. The CDR3 contains 16 residues. CDR3 DNA: TGTGCCAGCAGCCGGGGGTACAGGGGGCAAAAAGACGAGCAGTACTTC. Translation: CASSRGYRGQKDEQYF.

J is TRBJ1-2 and V is TRBV27; TRBD1 matches at 9 bases. With 1 base clipped from V and 4 bases from J, the junction kept 10 bases outside the gene matches. The CDR3 totals 17 residues. Germline loops: CDR1 MNHEY, CDR2 SMNVEV (reference sequence). The CDR3 DNA reads as TGTGCCAGCAGTTTATTGGGGACAGGGCCTCCCTTCTATGGCTACACCTTC. It encodes CASSLLGTGPPFYGYTF.

V and J are TRBV27 and TRBJ1-5, with D tentatively TRBD1 (5 bases). The germline gives CDR1 MNHEY, CDR2 SMNVEV (reference sequence). Trimming stripped 6 bases from V and 0 bases from J, with 15 bases between. The CDR3 runs 16 residues. The CDR3 region has the DNA TGTGCCAGCAGCAAGCAGGGAACAAATAGCAATCAGCCCCAGCATTTT. Its translation is CASSKQGTNSNQPQHF.

The chain uses TRBV5-4 and TRBJ2-7, with D perhaps TRBD1 (5 bases). This CDR3 is built from 15 residues. Trimming took 4 bases from V and 3 from J, leaving 17 bases between them. Germline CDR1 and CDR2: SGHNT and YYREEE (reference sequence). CDR3 bases: TGTGCCAGCAGCCGAAAAGGGGCCCTGGGCTACGAGCAGTACTTC. This codes for CASSRKGALGYEQYF.

The gene calls are TRBV6-5 and TRBJ1-5, with no clear D. This CDR3 contains 14 residues. V was cut by 8 bases and J by 0 bases, with 11 bases left in between. Germline CDR1 and CDR2: MNHEY and SVGAGI. CDR3 nucleotides: TGTGCCAGCCGTCGACACGATAGCAATCAGCCCCAGCATTTT. Amino acids: CASRRHDSNQPQHF.

This clone has only one observation. The rearrangement joins TRBV5-6 to TRBJ2-7, with 8 bases fitting TRBD1. The CDR3 covers 14 residues. V was clipped by 4 bases and J by 2 bases; unmatched bases: 5. Germline assignment: CDR1 SGHDT and CDR2 YYEEEE. The CDR3 nucleotides read TGTGCCAGCAGCCCCAGGGGGCTAGCCTACGAGCAGTACTTC. Residues: CASSPRGLAYEQYF.

This chain links TRBV15 with TRBJ1-5, with 7 bases identical to TRBD1. Germline V lookup: CDR1 LNHNV, CDR2 YYDKDF (reference sequence). The CDR3 totals 14 residues. The junction had 2 bases not matched to a gene; V was cut back by 6 bases and J by 0 bases. The CDR3 DNA sequence: TGTGCCACCAGTAGACAGGGTAGCAATCAGCCCCAGCATTTT. This gives the protein CATSRQGSNQPQHF.

This chain joins TRBV6-5 and TRBJ2-3; no reliable D call. CDR3 length: 14 amino acids. V was clipped by 2 bases and J by 2 bases, with 8 bases between them. From germline, CDR1 is MNHEY and CDR2 SVGAGI. The DNA of the CDR3 is TGTGCCAGCAGTTACCGGTTTCCCACAGATACGCAGTATTTT. Protein: CASSYRFPTDTQYF.

V usage is TRBV30 and J usage is TRBJ2-1; TRBD2 matches 16 bases. The CDR3 loop spans 17 amino acids. CDR1 and CDR2 (germline): GTSNPN, SVGIG (reference sequence). V was clipped by 8 bases and J by 0 bases; unmatched bases: 7. Written as DNA, the CDR3 is TGTGCCGGCCTGGGACTAGCGGGGGGGGGCTCCTACAATGAGCAGTTCTTC. Translated, it gives CAGLGLAGGGSYNEQFF.

This sequence joins TRBV7-9 and TRBJ1-5; D is unresolved. The germline CDR1 and CDR2 sequences are SEHNR and FQNEAQ (reference sequence). The length of the CDR3 is 13 residues. V was pared by 4 bases and J by 0 bases, with 4 bases between. CDR3 sequence reads: CASSSSSNQPQHF. CDR3 DNA: TGTGCCAGCAGCTCGAGTAGCAATCAGCCCCAGCATTTT.

The chain recombines TRBV19 with TRBJ2-7; perhaps TRBD2 as D (5 bases). The V and J ends lost 5 bases and 0 bases respectively, with 8 bases between them. CDR3 length equals 13 residues. Germline V gene lookup returns CDR1 LNHDA and CDR2 SQIVND (reference sequence). For the CDR3, the DNA is TGTGCCAGTAGTGTCGGGGTCTCCTACGAGCAGTACTTC. This translates into CASSVGVSYEQYF.

The gene calls are TRBV30 and TRBJ1-2, with 7 bases matching TRBD1. Germline V gives CDR1 GTSNPN, CDR2 SVGIG (reference sequence). After removal of 0 bases from V and 8 bases from J, the junction contained 9 bases not matched to a gene. The CDR3 extends over 14 amino acids. The CDR3 is CAWSVPWAGGGYTF. In DNA form, the CDR3 reads TGTGCCTGGAGTGTACCATGGGCAGGGGGAGGCTACACCTTC.

This clone has only a few counts. The CDR3 loop is CAWSQGIDTQYF. Here the CDR3 DNA reads TGTGCCTGGTCCCAGGGGATCGATACGCAGTATTTT. This chain uses TRBV30 with TRBJ2-3, with D tentatively TRBD1 (6 bases). Trimming removed 5 bases from V and 6 bases from J, with 12 bases in between. Germline V lookup: CDR1 GTSNPN, CDR2 SVGIG (reference sequence). The CDR3 has 12 residues.